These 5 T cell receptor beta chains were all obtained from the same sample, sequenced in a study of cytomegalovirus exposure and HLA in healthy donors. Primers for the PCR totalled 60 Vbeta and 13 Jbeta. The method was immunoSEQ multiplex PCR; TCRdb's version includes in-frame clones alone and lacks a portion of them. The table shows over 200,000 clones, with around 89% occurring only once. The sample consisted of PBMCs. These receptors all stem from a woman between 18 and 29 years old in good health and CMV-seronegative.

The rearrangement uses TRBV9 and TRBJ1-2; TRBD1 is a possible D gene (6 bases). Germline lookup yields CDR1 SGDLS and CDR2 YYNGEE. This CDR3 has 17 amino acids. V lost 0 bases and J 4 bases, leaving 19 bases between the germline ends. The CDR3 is CASSVARDRTGFYGYTF. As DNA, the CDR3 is TGTGCCAGCAGCGTAGCCCGCGATAGAACAGGGTTCTATGGCTACACCTTC. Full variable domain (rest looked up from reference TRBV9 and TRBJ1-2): DSGVTQTPKHLITATGQRVTLRCSPRSGDLSVYWYQQSLDQGLQFLIQYYNGEERAKGNILERFSAQQFPDLHSELNLSSLELGDSALYFCASSVARDRTGFYGYTFGSGTRLTVV.

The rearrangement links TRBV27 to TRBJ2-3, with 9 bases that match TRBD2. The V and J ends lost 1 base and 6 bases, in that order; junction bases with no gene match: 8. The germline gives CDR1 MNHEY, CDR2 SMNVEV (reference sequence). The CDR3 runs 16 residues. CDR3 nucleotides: TGTGCCAGCAGTTTATTCCGCGGGAGGGCCATCGATACGCAGTATTTT. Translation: CASSLFRGRAIDTQYF.

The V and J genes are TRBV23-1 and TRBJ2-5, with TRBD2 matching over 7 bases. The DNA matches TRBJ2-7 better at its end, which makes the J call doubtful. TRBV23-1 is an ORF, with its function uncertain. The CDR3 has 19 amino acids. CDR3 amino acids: CASSQSLFCGTKISYEQYF. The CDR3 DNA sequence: TGCGCCAGCAGTCAATCTTTGTTTTGCGGGACTAAGATTTCCTACGAGCAGTACTTC.

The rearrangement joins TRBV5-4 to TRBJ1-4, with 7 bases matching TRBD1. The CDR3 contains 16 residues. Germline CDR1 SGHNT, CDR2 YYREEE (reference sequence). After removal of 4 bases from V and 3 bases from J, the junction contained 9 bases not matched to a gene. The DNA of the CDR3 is TGTGCCAGCAGCGCAGACCGGGACAGATCTAATGAAAAACTGTTTTTT. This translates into CASSADRDRSNEKLFF.

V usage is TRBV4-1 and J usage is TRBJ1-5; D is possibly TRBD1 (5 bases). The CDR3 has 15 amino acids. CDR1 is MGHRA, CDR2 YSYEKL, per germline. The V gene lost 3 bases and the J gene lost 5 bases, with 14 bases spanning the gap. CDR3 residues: CASSQQQAQDQPQHF. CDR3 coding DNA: TGCGCCAGCAGCCAGCAACAGGCTCAAGATCAGCCCCAGCATTTT.